These 12 T cell receptor beta chains were sequenced from one sample in a study of spatial heterogeneity in lung cancer. Time point indicated: blood at routine non-recurrence follow-up after resection. TCRdb ran MiXCR on the 5' RACE reads and lists one entry per CDR3 protein. The repertoire consists of 95,000 to 120,000 distinct CDR3 sequences, with under 14% occurring once and the leading ten covering approximately 25%. This specimen consisted of PBMCs, obtained at follow-up. These receptors came from a female donor with early-stage non-small cell lung cancer.

This clonotype was seen many times. The CDR3 loop is CASRKVGDSNQPQHF. The DNA of the CDR3 is TGTGCCAGCAGGAAGGTGGGGGATAGCAATCAGCCCCAGCATTTT. J is TRBJ1-5 and V is TRBV2; possible D gene TRBD1, 5 bases. Germline assignment: CDR1 SNHLY and CDR2 FYNNEI. The germline V and J ends were trimmed by 6 bases and 0 bases, with 12 bases remaining between them. The CDR3 is 15 residues long.

The V gene is TRBV28, the J gene TRBJ1-5, with unresolved D. Per germline, CDR1 MDHEN and CDR2 SYDVKM. V was clipped by 8 bases and J by 4 bases, with 9 bases between them. The CDR3 covers 12 residues. CDR3 in DNA: TGTGCCAGCCTTCGACTAAATCAGCCCCAGCATTTT. Amino acid sequence: CASLRLNQPQHF.

This chain links TRBV19 with TRBJ2-1; 8 bases fit TRBD2. The CDR3 covers 14 residues. Germline assignment: CDR1 LNHDA and CDR2 SQIVND (reference sequence). With V trimmed by 6 bases and J by 5 bases, 6 bases remained unmatched. CDR3 sequence: CASSIKRGNNEQFF. The CDR3 nucleotides read TGTGCCAGTAGCATTAAGCGGGGGAACAATGAGCAGTTCTTC.

There are a few counts of this clonotype. The J gene is TRBJ2-1, the V gene TRBV11-2; D gene ambiguous. Germline V lookup: CDR1 SGHAT, CDR2 FQNNGV. CDR3 length equals 12 residues. The V gene lost 0 bases and the J gene lost 16 bases, with 13 bases spanning the gap. In nucleotides, the CDR3 is TGTGCCAGCAGCTTAGATCCTGGCCGGATATTCTTC. Its protein is CASSLDPGRIFF.

This clonotype has only a few counts. The chain employs TRBV3-1 and TRBJ2-1; 11 nucleotides line up with TRBD2. V dropped 3 bases and J dropped 5; count of bases not matched to a gene: 6. Germline CDR1 and CDR2: LGHDT and YNNKEL (reference sequence). The length of the CDR3 is 16 residues. CDR3 nucleotide sequence: TGTGCCAGCAGCCACCGACTAGCGGGATTTGACAATGAGCAGTTCTTC. Amino acid sequence: CASSHRLAGFDNEQFF.

There are a few counts of this clonotype. This chain connects TRBV21-1 to TRBJ1-5. TRBV21-1 is flagged as a pseudogene. The CDR3 covers 15 residues. Here the CDR3 DNA reads TGTGCCAGCAGCGCCCGGACTTTATGCTATCAGCCCCAGCATTTT. Amino acids: CASSARTLCYQPQHF.

Only a few counts were recorded for this clonotype. The chain uses TRBV7-9 and TRBJ2-3, with unresolved D. This CDR3 is 13 amino acids long. Germline V gene sequence: CDR1 SEHNR, CDR2 FQNEAQ (reference sequence). The V end lost 2 bases, the J end lost 4 bases, and 7 bases lay between the germline ends. The CDR3 coding sequence is TGTGCCAGCAGCTTACGAGAGTCAGATACGCAGTATTTT. Protein product: CASSLRESDTQYF.

The chain uses TRBV7-2 and TRBJ1-2; D uncertain. Germline CDR1 is SGHTA and CDR2 is FQGNSA. V was shortened by 8 bases and J by 6 bases, with 19 bases between the two germline ends. This CDR3 spans 14 amino acids. The chain's CDR3 is CASSISTANHGYTF. The CDR3, as DNA: TGTGCCAGCTCCATAAGTACAGCAAACCATGGCTACACCTTC.

This clonotype was seen a few times. The chain joins TRBV4-2 to TRBJ1-4; maybe TRBD1 (5 bases). In germline, CDR1 is LGHNA, CDR2 YNFKEQ. Trimming removed 4 bases from V and 7 bases from J, with 16 bases in between. This CDR3 contains 15 residues. As DNA, the CDR3 is TGTGCCAGCAGCCCAGGAGACAGAGGCCCTGAAAAACTGTTTTTT. This gives the protein CASSPGDRGPEKLFF.

The V and J genes are TRBV10-3 and TRBJ1-3, with a possible D match to TRBD1 (6 bases). Germline V gene data show CDR1 as ENHRY and CDR2 as SYGVKD. This CDR3 has 16 amino acids. V lost 3 bases and J 0 bases, leaving 12 bases between the germline ends. The CDR3 is CAISDLGGRSGNTIYF. The DNA of the CDR3 is TGTGCCATCAGTGACCTCGGGGGCCGCTCTGGAAACACCATATATTTT.

This clonotype was found many times. The rearrangement uses TRBV24-1 and TRBJ2-2; D is possibly TRBD1 (6 bases). There are 15 residues in the CDR3. CDR1 KGHDR and CDR2 SFDVKD come from the germline V gene. Trimming took off 7 bases at V and 0 bases at J, with 11 bases between the two ends. Here the CDR3 DNA reads TGTGCCACCAGCCTCGGGACACCGAACACCGGGGAGCTGTTTTTT. Translating it yields CATSLGTPNTGELFF.

The chain employs TRBV28 and TRBJ1-5; D ambiguous. The V end was cut by 6 bases, the J end by 4 bases, with 10 bases between. Germline values: CDR1 MDHEN, CDR2 SYDVKM. CDR3 length: 13 amino acids. The CDR3, as DNA: TGTGCCAGCAGACCAGAGGCAAATCAGCCCCAGCATTTT. The encoded protein is CASRPEANQPQHF.